One sample yielded the 27 T cell receptor beta chains listed below, sequenced in a study of cytomegalovirus exposure and HLA in healthy donors. Sequencing was performed with immunoSEQ multiplex PCR; in TCRdb, only in-frame clones are kept and a portion is missing. In the table there are 180,000 or so clones, approximately 86% of which are singletons. Sequencing input: PBMCs. Every receptor here comes from a man younger than 35 in good health and CMV-seropositive.

The rearrangement joins TRBV20-1 to TRBJ1-1, with D possibly matching TRBD1 (6 bases). This CDR3 spans 10 amino acids. V lost 5 bases to trimming and J lost 8 bases, with 9 bases between them. Germline assignment: CDR1 DFQATT and CDR2 SNEGSKA (reference sequence). CDR3 sequence (DNA): TGCAGTGCTGCCGGGACAGAAGCTTTCTTT. This translates into CSAAGTEAFF.

The chain is built from TRBV28 and TRBJ1-4, with 7 nucleotides matching TRBD1. This CDR3 is built from 16 residues. Germline loops: CDR1 MDHEN, CDR2 SYDVKM. V lost 5 bases, J lost 10 bases, and 16 bases stayed unmatched. This CDR3 reads CASSPSGDRAAGKLFF. The CDR3 coding sequence is TGTGCCAGCAGTCCTTCCGGCGACAGGGCCGCGGGAAAACTGTTTTTT.

This chain connects TRBV7-3 to TRBJ1-3, with D possibly matching TRBD1 (6 bases). This CDR3 region has 13 residues. Germline loops: CDR1 SGHTA, CDR2 FQGTGA. Trimming cost V 2 bases and J 4 bases, with 6 bases left between them. The CDR3 sequence is CASSLQGGNTIYF. The DNA of the CDR3 is TGTGCCAGCAGCTTACAGGGGGGAAACACCATATATTTT.

This chain connects TRBV7-6 to TRBJ2-1; TRBD2 is a possible D gene (6 bases). This CDR3 contains 13 residues. Germline V gene lookup returns CDR1 SGHVS and CDR2 FNYEAQ. Deletions cut 6 bases from V and 7 bases from J, with 13 bases between. Here the CDR3 reads CASRSRRENEQFF. In nucleotides, the CDR3 is TGTGCCAGCAGGAGTCGGAGGGAAAATGAGCAGTTCTTC.

The chain links TRBV11-2 to TRBJ2-1; D is undetermined. This CDR3 has 14 amino acids. The V gene lost 3 bases and the J gene lost 4 bases, with 10 bases spanning the gap. Germline CDR1 is SGHAT and CDR2 is FQNNGV. CDR3 loop: CASSFLTSYNEQFF. In DNA form, the CDR3 reads TGTGCCAGCAGCTTCCTGACTTCTTACAATGAGCAGTTCTTC.

This chain connects TRBV18 to TRBJ2-7; TRBD1 is a possible D gene (6 bases). There are 18 residues in the CDR3. With 3 bases removed from V and 6 bases from J, the gap between germline ends came to 27 bases. Germline V gene data show CDR1 as KGHSH and CDR2 as LQKENI. CDR3 sequence reads: CASSPARGSKGLKGEQYF. The DNA for the CDR3 is TGTGCCAGCTCACCTGCAAGGGGGTCGAAGGGTCTTAAGGGCGAGCAGTACTTC.

The chain couples TRBV6-5 to TRBJ1-1; TRBD1 matches at 10 bases. There are 13 residues in the CDR3. In germline, CDR1 is MNHEY, CDR2 SVGAGI. CDR3 region: CAVTGTGDTEAFF. Here the CDR3 DNA reads TGTGCAGTAACCGGGACAGGGGACACTGAAGCTTTCTTT.

Only one count was recorded for this clone. V and J are TRBV28 and TRBJ1-2; weak D call: TRBD1 (5 bases). The germline V gene encodes CDR1 MDHEN and CDR2 SYDVKM. This CDR3 contains 14 residues. Trimming left V 5 bases short and J 8 bases short, with 18 bases between. In nucleotides, the CDR3 is TGTGCCAGCAGTGTCGCGGCCGGGGGTTGGGGCTACACCTTC. This gives the protein CASSVAAGGWGYTF.

The J gene is TRBJ1-1, the V gene TRBV27; possibly TRBD1 for D (6 bases). With 10 bases removed from V and 6 bases from J, the gap between germline ends came to 18 bases. Germline CDR1 is MNHEY and CDR2 is SMNVEV (reference sequence). The CDR3 consists of 13 residues. CDR3 sequence reads: CATKTGGGPEAFF. Written as DNA, the CDR3 is TGTGCCACCAAAACCGGGGGGGGCCCTGAAGCTTTCTTT.

The chain has TRBV6-1 and TRBJ1-4, with D tentatively TRBD1 (5 bases). Trimming stripped 0 bases from V and 4 bases from J, with 21 bases between. The CDR3 totals 19 residues. Looked up from germline, CDR1 is MNHNS and CDR2 is SASEGT. Here the CDR3 DNA reads TGTGCCAGCAGTGAAGCGGGGGGGATTCGGTTCATCTTTAATGAAAAACTGTTTTTT. Protein sequence: CASSEAGGIRFIFNEKLFF.

The chain has TRBV25-1 and TRBJ1-2; no clear D. The CDR3 is 11 amino acids. The V end lost 4 bases, the J end lost 8 bases, and 8 bases lay between the germline ends. Germline V CDR1 and CDR2: MGHDK, SYGVNS. In nucleotides, the CDR3 is TGTGCCAGCAGTGTCGGGGTCGGCTACACCTTC. It encodes CASSVGVGYTF.

The table lists this clone with a count of one. The chain has TRBV30 and TRBJ1-1; no reliable D call. Trimming shortened V by 4 bases and J by 4 bases, and 19 bases separated the two germline ends. This CDR3 spans 15 amino acids. Germline CDR1 is GTSNPN and CDR2 is SVGIG (reference sequence). CDR3 sequence reads: CAWIGGLRWGTEAFF. CDR3 sequence (DNA): TGTGCCTGGATTGGAGGCTTACGATGGGGCACTGAAGCTTTCTTT.

About this clone itself: The junction departs from the called germline gene at one end, perhaps through a read error. This rearrangement joins TRBV5-1 to TRBJ2-1; 16 nucleotides align to TRBD2. The CDR3 extends over 15 amino acids. Germline CDR1 and CDR2: SGHRS and YFSETQ. The CDR3 DNA reads as TGCGCCAGCAGGTTGGGACTAGCGGGGGGGAATGAGCAGTTCTTC. It specifies CASRLGLAGGNEQFF. Variable domain in full (rest from reference TRBV5-1 and TRBJ2-1): KAGVTQTPRYLIKTRGQQVTLSCSPISGHRSVSWYQQTPGQGLQFLFEYFSETQRNKGNFPGRFSGRQFSNSRSEMNVSTLELGDSALYLCASRLGLAGGNEQFFGPGTRLTVL.

The sample holds one count of this clone. The chain carries TRBV5-6 and TRBJ1-2, with a weak D call TRBD1 (5 bases). This CDR3 comprises 17 residues. V was pared by 0 bases and J by 4 bases, with 19 bases between. Per germline, CDR1 SGHDT and CDR2 YYEEEE. The CDR3 sequence is CASSLGTPPRSVYGYTF. The CDR3 coding sequence is TGTGCCAGCAGCTTGGGGACACCTCCCCGTTCGGTCTATGGCTACACCTTC. The variable domain in full, completed from reference TRBV5-6 and TRBJ1-2, reads DAGVTQSPTHLIKTRGQQVTLRCSPKSGHDTVSWYQQALGQGPQFIFQYYEEEERQRGNFPDRFSGHQFPNYSSELNVNALLLGDSALYLCASSLGTPPRSVYGYTFGSGTRLTVV.

This clone was picked up one time. The chain uses TRBV9 and TRBJ2-1; D is unresolved. The CDR3 is 14 amino acids. V gave up 0 bases and J gave up 6 bases, with 10 bases separating them. The V gene's germline CDR1 is SGDLS and CDR2 YYNGEE. CDR3 sequence reads: CASSVGSGSNEQFF. The CDR3 nucleotides are TGTGCCAGCAGCGTAGGTTCAGGCAGCAATGAGCAGTTCTTC.

The chain carries TRBV27 and TRBJ2-1; possible D gene TRBD1, 6 bases. Germline V gene data show CDR1 as MNHEY and CDR2 as SMNVEV (reference sequence). CDR3 size: 12 residues. The V gene lost 3 bases and the J gene lost 7 bases, with 7 bases spanning the gap. CDR3 nucleotide sequence: TGTGCCAGCAGTTTCAGGGGAAATGAGCAGTTCTTC. This translates into CASSFRGNEQFF.

V and J are TRBV7-2 and TRBJ2-3; D remains ambiguous. V was shortened by 1 base and J by 4 bases, with 21 bases between the two germline ends. The length of the CDR3 is 18 residues. CDR1 is SGHTA, CDR2 FQGNSA, per germline. CDR3 sequence reads: CASSLGKSHPVRADTQYF. In DNA form, the CDR3 reads TGTGCCAGCAGCTTAGGGAAAAGTCACCCGGTACGGGCAGATACGCAGTATTTT.

The rearrangement joins TRBV5-1 to TRBJ2-7, with 7 bases identical to TRBD1. V shed 0 bases and J 0 bases; nucleotides not matched to a gene: 12. The germline CDR1 and CDR2 sequences are SGHRS and YFSETQ. The CDR3 has 18 residues. CDR3: CASSLGLPGQLISYEQYF. In DNA form, the CDR3 reads TGCGCCAGCAGCTTGGGCCTTCCGGGACAGCTGATCTCCTACGAGCAGTACTTC. Together with reference TRBV5-1 and TRBJ2-7, the CDR3 gives the full variable domain: KAGVTQTPRYLIKTRGQQVTLSCSPISGHRSVSWYQQTPGQGLQFLFEYFSETQRNKGNFPGRFSGRQFSNSRSEMNVSTLELGDSALYLCASSLGLPGQLISYEQYFGPGTRLTVT.

V gene TRBV30 combines with J gene TRBJ2-3; D remains ambiguous. CDR3 length: 12 residues. CDR1 is GTSNPN and CDR2 is SVGIG in the germline V gene (reference sequence). Trimming left V 3 bases short and J 7 bases short, with 11 bases between. CDR3: CAWSEIGYTQYF. In nucleotides, the CDR3 is TGTGCCTGGAGCGAGATCGGGTATACGCAGTATTTT.

The chain links TRBV19 to TRBJ1-2; 8 bases map to TRBD1. Germline V CDR1 and CDR2: LNHDA, SQIVND (reference sequence). Trimming removed 5 bases from V and 4 bases from J; junction bases left unmatched: 6. This CDR3 has 14 amino acids. CDR3 sequence reads: CASSPRQGSYGYTF. The CDR3 DNA reads as TGTGCCAGTAGTCCGAGACAGGGGAGCTATGGCTACACCTTC.

This clone has a handful of counts. V gene TRBV10-3 combines with J gene TRBJ1-1; D is unclear. The germline V gene encodes CDR1 ENHRY and CDR2 SYGVKD. V was shortened by 0 bases and J by 5 bases, with 16 bases between the two germline ends. There are 16 residues in the CDR3. The DNA of the CDR3 is TGTGCCATCAGTGAGTCGACTCGTACGGAGTGGACTGAAGCTTTCTTT. Protein sequence: CAISESTRTEWTEAFF.

The rearrangement joins TRBV4-3 to TRBJ1-4; maybe TRBD1 (6 bases). V dropped 0 bases and J dropped 0 bases, with 14 bases sitting between them. The CDR3 covers 18 residues. From germline, CDR1 is LGHNA and CDR2 YSLEER. The CDR3 DNA follows: TGCGCCAGCAGCCAAGACCGGAGTTGGACAGCAACTAATGAAAAACTGTTTTTT. It translates to CASSQDRSWTATNEKLFF.

The rearrangement uses TRBV7-3 and TRBJ2-2; D not certain. CDR1 and CDR2 from the germline V gene are SGHTA and FQGTGA. V was pared by 2 bases and J by 6 bases, with 7 bases between. CDR3 length: 13 residues. The CDR3 DNA sequence: TGTGCCAGCAGCTTAGTCCCGGCCGGGGAGCTGTTTTTT. Protein product: CASSLVPAGELFF.

The chain carries TRBV9 and TRBJ2-7, with 9 positions matching TRBD1. V was pared by 4 bases and J by 2 bases, with 4 bases of the junction left unmatched. This CDR3 contains 14 residues. CDR1 SGDLS and CDR2 YYNGEE come from the germline V gene. The CDR3 region is CASSRGTGPYEQYF. DNA of the CDR3: TGTGCCAGCAGCAGGGGGACAGGGCCCTACGAGCAGTACTTC.

This chain uses TRBV4-3 with TRBJ2-7; 9 nucleotides align to TRBD1. Germline V gene data show CDR1 as LGHNA and CDR2 as YSLEER. The J segment lost 3 bases and the V segment lost 2 bases, leaving 8 bases of the junction unmatched. This CDR3 is built from 16 residues. The CDR3 is CASSQWSGTGNYEQYF. CDR3 sequence (DNA): TGCGCCAGCAGCCAATGGTCAGGGACAGGGAACTACGAGCAGTACTTC.

The chain recombines TRBV29-1 with TRBJ2-5, with D perhaps TRBD1 (5 bases). The end of the DNA is better explained by TRBJ2-7, so the J call may be wrong. Per germline, CDR1 SQVTM and CDR2 ANQGSEA. This CDR3 has 14 residues. The CDR3 sequence is CSVLGRANPYEQYF. The CDR3 DNA is TGCAGCGTTCTAGGCAGGGCTAATCCCTACGAGCAGTACTTC.

V and J are TRBV7-3 and TRBJ2-1; maybe TRBD2 (7 bases). The germline V and J ends were trimmed by 2 bases and 3 bases, with 14 bases remaining between them. Germline CDR1 and CDR2: SGHTA and FQGTGA. The CDR3 loop spans 16 amino acids. Here the CDR3 reads CASSLEGGGVYNEQFF. The CDR3 DNA follows: TGTGCCAGCAGCTTAGAAGGGGGAGGGGTCTACAATGAGCAGTTCTTC. Full variable domain (missing parts from reference TRBV7-3 and TRBJ2-1): GAGVSQTPSNKVTEKGKYVELRCDPISGHTALYWYRQSLGQGPEFLIYFQGTGAADDSGLPNDRFFAVRPEGSVSTLKIQRTERGDSAVYLCASSLEGGGVYNEQFFGPGTRLTVL.